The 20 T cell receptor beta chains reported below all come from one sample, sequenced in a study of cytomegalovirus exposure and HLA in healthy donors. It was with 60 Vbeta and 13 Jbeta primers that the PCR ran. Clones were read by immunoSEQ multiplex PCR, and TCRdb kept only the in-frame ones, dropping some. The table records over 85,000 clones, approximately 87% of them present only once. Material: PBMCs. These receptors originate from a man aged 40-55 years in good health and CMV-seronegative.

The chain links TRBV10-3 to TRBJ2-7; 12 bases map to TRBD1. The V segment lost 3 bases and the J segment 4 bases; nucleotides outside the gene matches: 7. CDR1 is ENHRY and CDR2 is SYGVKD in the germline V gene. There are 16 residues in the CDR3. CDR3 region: CAISDPWDRGRYEQYF. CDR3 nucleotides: TGTGCCATCAGTGACCCCTGGGACAGGGGGCGATACGAGCAGTACTTC.

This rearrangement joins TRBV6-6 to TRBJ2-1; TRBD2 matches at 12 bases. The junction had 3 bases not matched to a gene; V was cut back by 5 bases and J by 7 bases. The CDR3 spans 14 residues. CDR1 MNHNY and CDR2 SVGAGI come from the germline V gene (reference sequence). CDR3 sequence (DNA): TGTGCCAGCAGTCTAGCGGGGGGGCTAAATGAGCAGTTCTTC. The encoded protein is CASSLAGGLNEQFF.

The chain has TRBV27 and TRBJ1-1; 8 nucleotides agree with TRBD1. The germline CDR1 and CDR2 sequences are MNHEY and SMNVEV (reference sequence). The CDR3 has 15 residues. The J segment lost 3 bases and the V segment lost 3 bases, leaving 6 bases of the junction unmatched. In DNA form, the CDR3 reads TGTGCCAGCAGTTTTCTCAGGGGGCGGGACACTGAAGCTTTCTTT. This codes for CASSFLRGRDTEAFF.

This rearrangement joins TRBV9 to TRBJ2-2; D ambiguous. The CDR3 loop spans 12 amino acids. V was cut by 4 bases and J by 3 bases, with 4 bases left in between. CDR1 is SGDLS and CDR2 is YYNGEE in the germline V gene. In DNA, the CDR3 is TGTGCCAGCAGCCCCTACACCGGGGAGCTGTTTTTT. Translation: CASSPYTGELFF.

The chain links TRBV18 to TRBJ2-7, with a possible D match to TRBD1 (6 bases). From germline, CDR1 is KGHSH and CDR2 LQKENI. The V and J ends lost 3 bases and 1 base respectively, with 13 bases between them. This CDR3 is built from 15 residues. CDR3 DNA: TGTGCCAGCTCACCTCCACAGGGATTGTCCTACGAGCAGTACTTC. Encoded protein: CASSPPQGLSYEQYF.

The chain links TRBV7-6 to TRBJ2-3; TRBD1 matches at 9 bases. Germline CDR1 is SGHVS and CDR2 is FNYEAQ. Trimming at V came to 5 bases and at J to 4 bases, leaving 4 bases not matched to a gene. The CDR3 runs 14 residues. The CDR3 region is CASSGTGRPDTQYF. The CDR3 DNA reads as TGTGCCAGCAGCGGGACAGGGAGGCCAGATACGCAGTATTTT. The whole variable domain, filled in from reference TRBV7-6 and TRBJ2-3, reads GAGVSQSPRYKVTKRGQDVALRCDPISGHVSLYWYRQALGQGPEFLTYFNYEAQQDKSGLPNDRFSAERPEGSISTLTIQRTEQRDSAMYRCASSGTGRPDTQYFGPGTRLTVL.

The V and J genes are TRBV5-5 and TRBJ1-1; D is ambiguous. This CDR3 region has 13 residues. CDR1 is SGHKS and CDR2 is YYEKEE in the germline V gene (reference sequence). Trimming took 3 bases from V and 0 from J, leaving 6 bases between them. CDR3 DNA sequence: TGTGCCAGCAGCTCTGACTTGAACACTGAAGCTTTCTTT. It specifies CASSSDLNTEAFF.

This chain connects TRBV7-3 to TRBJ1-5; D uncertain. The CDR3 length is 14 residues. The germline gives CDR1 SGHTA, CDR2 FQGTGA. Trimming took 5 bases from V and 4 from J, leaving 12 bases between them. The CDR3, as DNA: TGTGCCAGCAGCCTTCTCCCGGGGAATCAGCCCCAGCATTTT. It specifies CASSLLPGNQPQHF.

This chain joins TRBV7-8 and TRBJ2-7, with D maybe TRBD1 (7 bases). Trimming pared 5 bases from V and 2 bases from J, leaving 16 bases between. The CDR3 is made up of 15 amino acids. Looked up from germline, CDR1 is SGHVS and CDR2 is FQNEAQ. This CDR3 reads CASSQGGTAPYEQYF. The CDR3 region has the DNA TGTGCCAGCAGCCAAGGGGGGACAGCACCCTACGAGCAGTACTTC. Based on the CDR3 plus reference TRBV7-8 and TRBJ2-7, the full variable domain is GAGVSQSPRYKVAKRGQDVALRCDPISGHVSLFWYQQALGQGPEFLTYFQNEAQLDKSGLPSDRFFAERPEGSVSTLKIQRTQQEDSAVYLCASSQGGTAPYEQYFGPGTRLTVT.

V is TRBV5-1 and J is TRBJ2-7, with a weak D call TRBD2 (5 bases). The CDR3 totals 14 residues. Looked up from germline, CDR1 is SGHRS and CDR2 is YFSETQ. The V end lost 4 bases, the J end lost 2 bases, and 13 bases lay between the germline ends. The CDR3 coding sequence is TGCGCCAGCAGCCCGGGGAAAGGGACCTACGAGCAGTACTTC. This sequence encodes CASSPGKGTYEQYF.

CDR3 amino acids: CASGLRAGAGELFF. The CDR3 DNA reads TGTGCTAGTGGTTTGCGAGCGGGGGCTGGGGAGCTGTTTTTT. This chain uses TRBV12-5 with TRBJ2-2; TRBD2 matches at 8 bases. The V gene's germline CDR1 is LGHNT and CDR2 FRNRAP. With 2 bases clipped from V and 8 bases from J, the junction kept 4 bases outside the gene matches. The length of the CDR3 is 14 residues.

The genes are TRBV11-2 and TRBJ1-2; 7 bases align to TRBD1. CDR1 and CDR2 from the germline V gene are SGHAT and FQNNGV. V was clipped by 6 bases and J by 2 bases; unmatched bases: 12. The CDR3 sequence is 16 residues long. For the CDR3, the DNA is TGTGCCAGCAGTTCAGCGGGAGGGGGCTGGAACTATGGCTACACCTTC. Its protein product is CASSSAGGGWNYGYTF.

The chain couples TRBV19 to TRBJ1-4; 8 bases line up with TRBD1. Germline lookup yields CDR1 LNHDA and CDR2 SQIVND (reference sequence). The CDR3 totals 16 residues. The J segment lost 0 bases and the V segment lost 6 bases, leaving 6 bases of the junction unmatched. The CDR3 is CASRDRGTATNEKLFF. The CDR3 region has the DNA TGTGCCAGTAGAGACAGGGGTACTGCAACTAATGAAAAACTGTTTTTT.

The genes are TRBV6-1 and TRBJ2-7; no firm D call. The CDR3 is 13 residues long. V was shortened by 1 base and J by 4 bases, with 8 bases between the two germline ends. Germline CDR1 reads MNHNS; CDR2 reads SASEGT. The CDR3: CASSEGARYEQYF. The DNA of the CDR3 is TGTGCCAGCAGTGAAGGTGCCAGGTACGAGCAGTACTTC.

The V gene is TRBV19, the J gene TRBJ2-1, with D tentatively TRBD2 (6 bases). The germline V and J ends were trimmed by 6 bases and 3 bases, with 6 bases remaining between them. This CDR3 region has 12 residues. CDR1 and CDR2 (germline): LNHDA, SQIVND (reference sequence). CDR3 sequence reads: CASSGGYNEQFF. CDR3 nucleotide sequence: TGTGCCAGTAGCGGGGGCTACAATGAGCAGTTCTTC.

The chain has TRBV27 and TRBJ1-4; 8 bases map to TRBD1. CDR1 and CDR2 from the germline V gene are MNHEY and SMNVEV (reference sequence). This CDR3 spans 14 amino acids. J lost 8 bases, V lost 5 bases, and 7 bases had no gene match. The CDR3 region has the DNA TGTGCCAGCAGTCCCAGGGGGCGATGGGAAAAACTGTTTTTT. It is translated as CASSPRGRWEKLFF.

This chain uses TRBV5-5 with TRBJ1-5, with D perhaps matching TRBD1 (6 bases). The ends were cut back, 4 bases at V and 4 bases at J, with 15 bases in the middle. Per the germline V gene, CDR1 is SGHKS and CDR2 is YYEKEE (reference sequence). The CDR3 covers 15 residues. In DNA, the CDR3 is TGTGCCAGCAGCACTAGACAGGCAACTAATCAGCCCCAGCATTTT. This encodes CASSTRQATNQPQHF. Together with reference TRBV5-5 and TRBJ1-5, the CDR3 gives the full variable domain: DAGVTQSPTHLIKTRGQQVTLRCSPISGHKSVSWYQQVLGQGPQFIFQYYEKEERGRGNFPDRFSARQFPNYSSELNVNALLLGDSALYLCASSTRQATNQPQHFGDGTRLSIL.

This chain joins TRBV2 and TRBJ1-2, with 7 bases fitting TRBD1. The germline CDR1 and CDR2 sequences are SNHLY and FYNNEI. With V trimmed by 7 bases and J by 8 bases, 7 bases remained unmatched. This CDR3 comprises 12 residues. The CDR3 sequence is CASTVQGWGYTF. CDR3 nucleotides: TGTGCCAGCACCGTACAGGGGTGGGGCTACACCTTC.

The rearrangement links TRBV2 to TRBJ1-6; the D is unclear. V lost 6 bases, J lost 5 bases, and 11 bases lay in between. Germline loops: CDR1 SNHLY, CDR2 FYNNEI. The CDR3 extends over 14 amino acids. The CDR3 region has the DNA TGTGCCAGCAGAAAGCGGGTGAATAATTCACCCCTCCACTTT. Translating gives CASRKRVNNSPLHF.

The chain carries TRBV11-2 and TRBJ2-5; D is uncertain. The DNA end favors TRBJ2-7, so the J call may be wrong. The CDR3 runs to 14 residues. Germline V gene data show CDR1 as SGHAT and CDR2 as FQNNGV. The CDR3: CASSFFGSDYEQYF. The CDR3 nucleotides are TGTGCCAGCAGCTTTTTCGGTTCGGACTACGAGCAGTACTTC.